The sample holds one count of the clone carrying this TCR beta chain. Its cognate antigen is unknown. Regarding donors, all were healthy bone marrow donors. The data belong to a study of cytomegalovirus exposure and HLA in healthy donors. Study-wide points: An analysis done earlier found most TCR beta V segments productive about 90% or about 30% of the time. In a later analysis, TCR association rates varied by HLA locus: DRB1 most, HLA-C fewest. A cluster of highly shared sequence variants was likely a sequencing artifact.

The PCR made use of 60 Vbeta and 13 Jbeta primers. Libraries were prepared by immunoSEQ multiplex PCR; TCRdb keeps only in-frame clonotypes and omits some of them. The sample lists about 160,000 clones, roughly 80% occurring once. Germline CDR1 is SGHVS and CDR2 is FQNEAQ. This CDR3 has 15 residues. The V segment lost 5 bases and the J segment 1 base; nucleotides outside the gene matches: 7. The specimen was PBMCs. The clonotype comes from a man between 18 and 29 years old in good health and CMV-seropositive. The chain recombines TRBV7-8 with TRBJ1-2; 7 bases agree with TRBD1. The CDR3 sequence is CASSQRDSFNYGYTF. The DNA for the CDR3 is TGTGCCAGCAGCCAAAGGGACAGTTTTAACTATGGCTACACCTTC.